Listed below are T cell receptor beta chains from one sample, sequenced in a study of blood T cell repertoires in COVID-19. Clones were read by immunoSEQ multiplex PCR, and TCRdb kept only the in-frame ones, dropping some. This repertoire shows some 270,000 clones, around 82% found once; its top ten account for 0.87%. Sequencing input: peripheral blood. All receptors derive from a human donor with COVID-19, enrolled during active disease. The donor label of this sample is uncertain. CDR3s include the opening cysteine and the closing phenylalanine or tryptophan. D genes are given only for firm matches. The size entry is marked missing in some rows and otherwise reads once, few, many or a size class.

-	TRBJ2-7	TRBV5-1	-	CASSGGTAYEQYF	TGCGCCAGCAGCGGGGGGACAGCCTACGAGCAGTACTTC
-	TRBJ2-7	TRBV6-5	-	CASSYSYGSLYEQYF	TGTGCCAGCAGTTACTCCTACGGGAGTCTCTACGAGCAGTACTTC
-	TRBJ1-2	TRBV9	once	CASSMGAGPYGYTF	TGTGCCAGCAGTATGGGTGCGGGGCCCTATGGCTACACCTTC
-	TRBJ1-1	TRBV27	-	CASSARGTEAFF	TGTGCCAGCAGTGCCAGGGGCACTGAAGCTTTCTTT
-	TRBJ2-2	TRBV11-3	-	CASSLRVSTGELFF	TGTGCCAGCAGCCTCCGGGTCTCTACCGGGGAGCTGTTTTTT
-	TRBJ1-2	TRBV3-1/TRBV3-2	few	CASSQDRARENTF	TGTGCCAGCAGCCAAGATAGGGCCAGGGAAAACACCTTC
TRBD2	TRBJ2-1	TRBV10-3	-	CAISDSGRAFDEQFF	TGTGCCATCAGTGATAGCGGGAGGGCCTTTGATGAGCAGTTCTTC
TRBD1	TRBJ1-1	TRBV19	-	CASSIQGADTEAFF	TGTGCCAGTAGTATACAGGGGGCGGACACTGAAGCTTTCTTT
TRBD2	TRBJ2-1	TRBV28	-	CASGASGSGEQFF	TGTGCCAGCGGGGCTAGCGGGAGTGGTGAGCAGTTCTTC
-	TRBJ1-2	TRBV29-1	-	CSVSWGGTGYTF	TGCAGCGTTTCCTGGGGAGGGACTGGCTACACCTTC
TRBD1	TRBJ1-1	TRBV19	-	CASYRQGTNTEAFF	TGTGCCAGCTATAGACAGGGAACGAACACTGAAGCTTTCTTT
-	TRBJ1-1	TRBV7-9	-	CASSPRGNTEAFF	TGTGCCAGCAGTCCCCGGGGGAACACTGAAGCTTTCTTT
-	TRBJ1-1	TRBV6-5	few	CASSWTAMNTEAFF	TGTGCCAGCAGCTGGACAGCCATGAACACTGAAGCTTTCTTT
TRBD2	TRBJ2-5	TRBV7-3	-	CASSLARESQYF	TGTGCCAGCAGCTTAGCGCGGGAGTCCCAGTACTTC
-	TRBJ2-1	TRBV7-6	-	CASSPTGWSSYNEQFF	TGTGCCAGCAGCCCGACCGGGTGGAGCTCCTACAATGAGCAGTTCTTC
-	TRBJ1-5	TRBV6-5	-	CATVRGNQPQHF	TGTGCCACCGTCCGAGGGAATCAGCCCCAGCATTTT
-	TRBJ1-5	TRBV19	-	CASSIGQSNQPQHF	TGTGCCAGTAGTATAGGACAGAGCAATCAGCCCCAGCATTTT
TRBD1	TRBJ2-7	TRBV11-1	once	CASSPDRGEQYF	TGTGCCAGCAGTCCAGACAGGGGGGAGCAGTACTTC
TRBD2	TRBJ2-1	TRBV4-3	-	CASSPTHGRELSSYNEQFF	TGCGCCAGCAGCCCCACCCACGGGCGGGAGTTGTCTTCCTACAATGAGCAGTTCTTC
TRBD2	TRBJ2-1	TRBV7-3	-	CASSWKPGLAGGSSYNEQFF	TGTGCCAGCAGCTGGAAACCGGGACTAGCGGGAGGGAGCTCCTACAATGAGCAGTTCTTC
-	TRBJ1-1	TRBV11-2	-	CASLDRTNTEAFF	TGTGCCAGTTTAGACAGAACGAACACTGAAGCTTTCTTT
TRBD1	TRBJ1-2	TRBV7-8	-	CASSLKSPGQGFGYTF	TGTGCCAGCAGCTTAAAGTCCCCGGGACAGGGTTTTGGCTACACCTTC
-	TRBJ1-1	TRBV19	-	CASSSVGGGGTEAFF	TGTGCCAGTAGTTCTGTGGGGGGTGGCGGCACTGAAGCTTTCTTT
TRBD2	TRBJ2-1	TRBV24-1	-	CATRSGAPYNEQFF	TGTGCCACCCGGAGCGGGGCCCCCTACAATGAGCAGTTCTTC
TRBD2	TRBJ2-1	TRBV20-1	-	CSASSVAGGWNEQFF	TGCAGTGCTAGTAGTGTAGCGGGAGGGTGGAATGAGCAGTTCTTC
-	TRBJ2-7	TRBV28	-	CASSLGLQIYEQYF	TGTGCCAGCAGTTTAGGACTGCAAATCTACGAGCAGTACTTC
-	TRBJ1-1	TRBV4-3	-	CASSQHYKNTEAFF	TGCGCCAGCAGCCAACATTACAAGAACACTGAAGCTTTCTTT
TRBD1	TRBJ1-1	TRBV29-1	once	CSVGGTGMNTEAFF	TGCAGCGTGGGAGGGACAGGGATGAACACTGAAGCTTTCTTT
-	TRBJ2-7	TRBV6-5	-	CASRPTSKTYEQYF	TGTGCCAGCAGGCCAACCTCTAAGACCTACGAGCAGTACTTC
-	TRBJ1-1	TRBV6-1	-	CASSEVSGGSPEAFF	TGTGCCAGCAGTGAAGTATCAGGAGGAAGCCCTGAAGCTTTCTTT
-	TRBJ1-4	TRBV27	once	CASSFRSSSEKLFF	TGTGCCAGCAGTTTTCGTTCGAGTAGCGAAAAACTGTTTTTT